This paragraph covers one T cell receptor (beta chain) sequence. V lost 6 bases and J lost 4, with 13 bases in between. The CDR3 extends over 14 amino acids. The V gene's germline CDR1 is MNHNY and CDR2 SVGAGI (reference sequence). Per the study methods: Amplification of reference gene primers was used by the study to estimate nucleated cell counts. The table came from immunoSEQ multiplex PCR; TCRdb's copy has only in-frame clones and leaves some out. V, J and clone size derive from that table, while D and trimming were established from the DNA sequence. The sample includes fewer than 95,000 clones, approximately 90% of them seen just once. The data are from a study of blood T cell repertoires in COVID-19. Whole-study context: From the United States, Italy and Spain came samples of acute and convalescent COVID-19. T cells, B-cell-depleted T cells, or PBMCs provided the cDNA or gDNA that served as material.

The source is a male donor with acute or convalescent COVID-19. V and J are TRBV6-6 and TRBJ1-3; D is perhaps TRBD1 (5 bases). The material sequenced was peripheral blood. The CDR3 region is CASSQGGSGNTIYF. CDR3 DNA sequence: TGTGCCAGCAGCCAGGGAGGGTCGGGAAACACCATATATTTT.